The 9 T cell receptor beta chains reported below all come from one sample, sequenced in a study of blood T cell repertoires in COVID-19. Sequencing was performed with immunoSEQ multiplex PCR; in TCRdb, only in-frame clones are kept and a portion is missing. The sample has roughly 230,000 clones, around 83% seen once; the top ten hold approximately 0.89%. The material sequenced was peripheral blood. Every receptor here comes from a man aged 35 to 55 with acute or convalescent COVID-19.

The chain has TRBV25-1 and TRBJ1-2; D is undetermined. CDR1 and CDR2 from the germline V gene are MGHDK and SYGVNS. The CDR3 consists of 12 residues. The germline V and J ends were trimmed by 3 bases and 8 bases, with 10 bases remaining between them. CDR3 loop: CASSEGPGGYTF. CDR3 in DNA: TGTGCCAGCAGTGAGGGCCCGGGGGGCTACACCTTC.

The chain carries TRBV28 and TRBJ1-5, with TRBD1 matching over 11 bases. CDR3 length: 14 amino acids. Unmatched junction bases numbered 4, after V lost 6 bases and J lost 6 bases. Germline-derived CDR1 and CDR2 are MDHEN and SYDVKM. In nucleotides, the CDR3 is TGTGCCAGCAGCGGACAGGGGGCAGGTCAGCCCCAGCATTTT. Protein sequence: CASSGQGAGQPQHF.

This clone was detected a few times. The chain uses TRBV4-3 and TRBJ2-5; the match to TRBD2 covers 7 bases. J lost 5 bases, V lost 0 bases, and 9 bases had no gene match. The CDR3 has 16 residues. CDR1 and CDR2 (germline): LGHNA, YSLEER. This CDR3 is CASSQDRGEWLETQYF. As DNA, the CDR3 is TGCGCCAGCAGCCAAGATCGGGGGGAATGGCTGGAGACCCAGTACTTC.

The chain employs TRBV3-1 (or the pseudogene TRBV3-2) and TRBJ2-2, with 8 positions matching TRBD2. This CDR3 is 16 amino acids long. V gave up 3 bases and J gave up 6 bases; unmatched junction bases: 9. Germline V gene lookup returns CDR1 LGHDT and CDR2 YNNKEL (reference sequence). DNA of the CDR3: TGTGCCAGCAGCCATCGGGGGGGCAGGTTCCCCGGGGAGCTGTTTTTT. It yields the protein CASSHRGGRFPGELFF.

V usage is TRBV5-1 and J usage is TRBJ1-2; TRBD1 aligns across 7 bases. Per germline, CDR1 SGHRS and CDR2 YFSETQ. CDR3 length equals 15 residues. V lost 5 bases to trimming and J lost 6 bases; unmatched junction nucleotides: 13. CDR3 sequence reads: CASSEGATRNDGYTF. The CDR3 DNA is TGCGCCAGCAGTGAGGGGGCAACCCGGAATGATGGCTACACCTTC.

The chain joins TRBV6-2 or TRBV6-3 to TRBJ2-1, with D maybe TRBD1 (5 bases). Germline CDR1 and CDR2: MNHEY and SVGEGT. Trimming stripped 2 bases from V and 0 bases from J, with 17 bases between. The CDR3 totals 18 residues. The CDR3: CASSYPRVGVSSYNEQFF. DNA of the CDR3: TGTGCCAGCAGTTACCCCCGGGTAGGGGTGAGCTCCTACAATGAGCAGTTCTTC.

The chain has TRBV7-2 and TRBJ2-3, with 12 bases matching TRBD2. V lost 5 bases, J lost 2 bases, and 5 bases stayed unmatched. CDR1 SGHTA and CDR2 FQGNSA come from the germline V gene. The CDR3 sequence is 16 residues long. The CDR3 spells CASSTRLAGDTDTQYF. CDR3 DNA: TGTGCCAGCAGCACGCGACTAGCGGGGGACACAGATACGCAGTATTTT. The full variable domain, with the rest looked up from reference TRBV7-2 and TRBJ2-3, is GAGVSQSPSNKVTEKGKDVELRCDPISGHTALYWYRQSLGQGLEFLIYFQGNSAPDKSGLPSDRFSAERTGGSVSTLTIQRTQQEDSAVYLCASSTRLAGDTDTQYFGPGTRLTVL.

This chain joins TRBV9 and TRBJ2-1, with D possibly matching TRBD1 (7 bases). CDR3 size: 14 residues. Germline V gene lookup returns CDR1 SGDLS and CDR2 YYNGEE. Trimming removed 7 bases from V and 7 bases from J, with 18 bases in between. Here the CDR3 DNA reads TGTGCCAGCGGAGGGGGCCCCTCGGGGAATGAGCAGTTCTTC. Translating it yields CASGGGPSGNEQFF.

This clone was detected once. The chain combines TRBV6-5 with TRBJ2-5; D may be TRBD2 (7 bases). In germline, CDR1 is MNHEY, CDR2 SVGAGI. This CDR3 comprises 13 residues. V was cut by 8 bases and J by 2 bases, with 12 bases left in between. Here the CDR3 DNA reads TGTGCCAGCTTGCGGGGGCCGCAAGAGACCCAGTACTTC. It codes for CASLRGPQETQYF.